A single TCR beta chain is shown here with its context. Antigen unknown. These data belong to a study of cytomegalovirus exposure and HLA in healthy donors. General study results and limits: Specific recognition of CMV antigens was confirmed in vitro for a few chains (all CMV-associated). V- and J-gene trimming in TCR beta was tied to a missense DCLRE1C variant by an analysis performed later. A later analysis found most CMV-associated TCR beta chains apparently HLA-restricted.

The PCR made use of 60 Vbeta and 13 Jbeta primers. Sequencing was performed with immunoSEQ multiplex PCR; in TCRdb, only in-frame clones are kept and a portion is missing. The table lists under 200,000 clones, more than 60% of them singletons. The CDR3 runs 14 residues. CDR1 and CDR2 from the germline V gene are MRHNA and SNTAGT. V was trimmed by 2 bases and J by 4 bases, leaving 11 bases between them. This clonotype was obtained from a male donor in good health and CMV-seronegative. The chain recombines TRBV6-4 with TRBJ1-1, with D possibly TRBD1 on 5 matching bases. What was sequenced was PBMCs. CDR3 nucleotides: TGTGCCAGCAGTGACCGGGCCGGGGGCACTGAAGCTTTCTTT. It yields the protein CASSDRAGGTEAFF.